The 8 T cell receptor beta chains below were found in one sample sequenced in a study of cytomegalovirus exposure and HLA in healthy donors. PCR was performed using 60 Vbeta and 13 Jbeta primers. Profiling relied on immunoSEQ multiplex PCR, and the TCRdb table lists in-frame clones only, not all of them. The sample lists under 150,000 clones; around 62% were seen once. Input material: PBMCs. These receptors were taken from a woman aged 40 to 50 in good health and CMV-seropositive.

The CDR3 sequence: CASSYSNTGELFF. CDR3 nucleotide sequence: TGTGCCAGCAGCTACTCCAACACCGGGGAGCTGTTTTTT. The chain joins TRBV7-2 to TRBJ2-2; D gene ambiguous. Germline V lookup: CDR1 SGHTA, CDR2 FQGNSA. CDR3 length: 13 residues. Trimming took off 4 bases at V and 2 bases at J, with 5 bases between the two ends.

The chain recombines TRBV7-9 with TRBJ1-2; D is unclear. The CDR3 loop spans 14 amino acids. V lost 0 bases and J lost 1, with 6 bases in between. Per germline, CDR1 SEHNR and CDR2 FQNEAQ (reference sequence). The CDR3 DNA follows: TGTGCCAGCAGCTTAGCTACAAGTAACTATGGCTACACCTTC. It specifies CASSLATSNYGYTF.

The rearrangement uses TRBV5-4 and TRBJ2-7; the match to TRBD2 covers 10 bases. V gave up 5 bases and J gave up 3 bases; unmatched junction bases: 2. Germline V gene lookup returns CDR1 SGHNT and CDR2 YYREEE (reference sequence). The CDR3 runs 13 residues. The CDR3 nucleotides read TGTGCCAGCAGACTAGCGGGAAGCTACGAGCAGTACTTC. This encodes CASRLAGSYEQYF.

The rearrangement uses TRBV19 and TRBJ2-7, with TRBD2 matching over 7 bases. The CDR3 runs 13 residues. V trimming: 9 bases; J trimming: 0 bases; junction bases outside the gene matches: 5. Germline CDR1 and CDR2: LNHDA and SQIVND (reference sequence). The CDR3 loop is CASSSGLSYEQYF. DNA for the CDR3: TGTGCCAGCTCTAGCGGACTCTCCTACGAGCAGTACTTC.

The gene calls are TRBV5-1 and TRBJ2-5, with 8 bases that match TRBD2. The J call is in doubt because the DNA end fits TRBJ2-7 better. The CDR3 has 14 residues. Germline V gives CDR1 SGHRS, CDR2 YFSETQ. CDR3 residues: CASSSGREGYEQYF. CDR3 nucleotides: TGCGCCAGCAGCTCCGGGAGGGAGGGGTACGAGCAGTACTTC.

The genes are TRBV7-9 and TRBJ2-5, with TRBD1 as a possible D gene (6 bases). V lost 5 bases and J lost 5, with 15 bases in between. CDR1 and CDR2 (germline): SEHNR, FQNEAQ (reference sequence). This CDR3 is built from 14 residues. CDR3 residues: CASSTQGFFETQYF. The CDR3 nucleotides read TGTGCCAGCAGCACTCAGGGGTTTTTCGAGACCCAGTACTTC.

The rearrangement uses TRBV29-1 and TRBJ2-7; 12 bases are shared with TRBD2. Looked up from germline, CDR1 is SQVTM and CDR2 is ANQGSEA. The CDR3 spans 15 residues. V lost 7 bases to trimming and J lost 3 bases; unmatched junction nucleotides: 10. CDR3 in amino acids: CSAQTSGRNLYEQYF. The DNA of the CDR3 is TGCAGCGCCCAGACTAGCGGGAGAAACCTCTACGAGCAGTACTTC.

This sequence joins TRBV5-1 and TRBJ2-2; unclear D gene. Germline CDR1 SGHRS, CDR2 YFSETQ. The CDR3 contains 11 residues. Trimming left V 2 bases short and J 7 bases short, with 3 bases between. The CDR3 DNA reads as TGCGCCAGCAGCTTTATCGGGGAGCTGTTTTTT. Translated, it gives CASSFIGELFF.